The clone carrying this TCR beta chain was seen a few times. Its antigen remains unknown. The data were taken from a study of cytomegalovirus exposure and HLA in healthy donors. Study at large: Within the Caucasian-associated ancestry cluster were more than 75% of the roughly 380 genotyped donors. Regarding the study as a whole: One later analysis reportedly identified an Asian-associated ancestry cluster that showed fewer N-insertions than the approximately 700-donor mean.

When sampled, the donors appeared nominally healthy, though they likely had unrecorded immune exposures. Germline CDR1 SGHTS, CDR2 YDEGEE. CDR3 length: 16 residues. V gave up 4 bases and J gave up 7 bases; unmatched junction bases: 14. Amplification used 60 Vbeta primers and 13 Jbeta primers. Clones were sequenced by immunoSEQ multiplex PCR, and TCRdb holds only the in-frame ones, with some missing. The sample carries more than 90,000 clones, 65% to 85% recorded once. This clonotype was obtained from a man aged 50 to 60 in good health and CMV-seronegative. V usage is TRBV5-8 and J usage is TRBJ2-4; 7 nucleotides agree with TRBD1. The specimen sequenced was PBMCs. CDR3 in amino acids: CASSVRRQGKANIQYF. The CDR3 DNA sequence: TGTGCCAGCAGCGTACGCAGACAGGGAAAGGCGAACATTCAGTACTTC.